This entry lists 25 T cell receptor beta chains sequenced from one sample in a study of T cells expressing NK-cell markers. TCRdb re-called the 5' RACE reads and shows each CDR3 protein once, DNA omitted. This table holds a few hundred thousand distinct CDR3 sequences. The specimen was blood T cells: a sorted CD56 or NKG2C T cell subset, CD4+ or CD8+ T cells, or bulk PBMC T cells (not recorded which). All receptors derive from a woman aged 45-59 years in good health.

The CDR3 spells CASSPASGVSLAKNIQYF. The rearrangement uses TRBV4-2 and TRBJ2-4; checking the TCRdb D call of TRBD2 is not possible without DNA. CDR3 size: 18 residues. Looked up from germline, CDR1 is LGHNA and CDR2 is YNFKEQ.

V and J are TRBV5-1 and TRBJ2-1; TCRdb designates TRBD1, a call that cannot be tested without DNA. Germline loops: CDR1 SGHRS, CDR2 YFSETQ. The CDR3 totals 15 residues. The CDR3 region is CARSLRDRGWDEQFF.

The V and J genes are TRBV18 and TRBJ2-5; TCRdb's D call, TRBD2, is unchecked because there is no DNA. Germline CDR1 and CDR2: KGHSH and LQKENI. This CDR3 comprises 13 residues. This CDR3 reads CASSRDLEETQYF.

The chain recombines TRBV3-1 with TRBJ2-5; TCRdb outputs TRBD1, but without DNA this stays unchecked. The CDR3 extends over 11 amino acids. Germline CDR1 reads LGHDT; CDR2 reads YNNKEL (reference sequence). This chain's CDR3 is CASSRRGAQYF.

This chain uses TRBV11-2 with TRBJ2-3; TCRdb lists TRBD2, though no DNA is available to test this call. This CDR3 comprises 14 residues. Per the germline V gene, CDR1 is SGHAT and CDR2 is FQNNGV. CDR3 loop: CASSLEAGTDTQYF.

The chain has TRBV4-1 and TRBJ2-2; TCRdb's D call, TRBD2, is unchecked because there is no DNA. This CDR3 has 14 amino acids. CDR1 is MGHRA and CDR2 is YSYEKL in the germline V gene. The CDR3 here is CASSQRVMAGELFF.

The V gene is TRBV7-8, the J gene TRBJ2-7. This CDR3 is built from 13 residues. Germline CDR1 is SGHVS and CDR2 is FQNEAQ. The CDR3 loop is CASTLGYGYEQYF.

This sequence joins TRBV18 and TRBJ2-5. The CDR3 is made up of 14 amino acids. Germline V gene lookup returns CDR1 KGHSH and CDR2 LQKENI. CDR3: CASSPPQGAETQYF.

The chain combines TRBV3-1 with TRBJ2-7; TCRdb returns TRBD2, unconfirmable since there is no DNA. This CDR3 is built from 15 residues. Per the germline V gene, CDR1 is LGHDT and CDR2 is YNNKEL (reference sequence). CDR3 sequence: CASSQSLAGAGEQYF.

The chain employs TRBV2 and TRBJ2-3; checking the TCRdb D call of TRBD2 is not possible without DNA. CDR3 size: 14 residues. The germline gives CDR1 SNHLY, CDR2 FYNNEI. The CDR3 protein is CASSWAFRADTQYF.

V usage is TRBV28 and J usage is TRBJ1-5. Germline loops: CDR1 MDHEN, CDR2 SYDVKM. The CDR3 has 14 amino acids. CDR3 sequence: CASSPGLRNQPQHF.

The gene calls are TRBV20-1 and TRBJ1-2; the D gene TCRdb calls, TRBD1, cannot be checked with no DNA. CDR1 is DFQATT, CDR2 SNEGSKA, per germline (reference sequence). This CDR3 spans 13 amino acids. CDR3 sequence reads: CSAPSGTGDGYTF.

This chain links TRBV20-1 with TRBJ1-2. The CDR3 has 11 residues. Germline CDR1 reads DFQATT; CDR2 reads SNEGSKA (reference sequence). The CDR3 protein is CSAREDGETTF.

V gene TRBV5-6 combines with J gene TRBJ2-7; without DNA, the TCRdb call of TRBD1 cannot be checked. Germline V lookup: CDR1 SGHDT, CDR2 YYEEEE. This CDR3 is built from 13 residues. CDR3 residues: CASMETGEDEQYF.

The rearrangement joins TRBV5-1 to TRBJ2-3. This CDR3 spans 15 amino acids. Germline CDR1 reads SGHRS; CDR2 reads YFSETQ. The CDR3 is CASSSSTGRLDTQYF.

The rearrangement uses TRBV21-1 and TRBJ1-1. TRBV21-1 is assigned pseudogene status. The CDR3 contains 13 residues. The CDR3 region is CASSKRKNTEAFF.

This chain links TRBV19 with TRBJ2-1; there is no DNA to check the TCRdb D call of TRBD2. This CDR3 region has 16 residues. Germline CDR1 is LNHDA and CDR2 is SQIVND (reference sequence). The CDR3 sequence is CASSIGLGALHNEQFF.

J is TRBJ2-1 and V is TRBV12-3 or TRBV12-4; with no DNA, the TCRdb D assignment of TRBD1 cannot be verified. The CDR3 sequence is 12 residues long. Here the CDR3 reads CASSSRALEQFF.

The rearrangement links TRBV5-1 to TRBJ2-7. In germline, CDR1 is SGHRS, CDR2 YFSETQ. CDR3 length: 14 amino acids. This chain's CDR3 is CASSLGQFSYEQYF.

V gene TRBV20-1 combines with J gene TRBJ2-3; without DNA, the TCRdb call of TRBD1 cannot be checked. Germline V lookup: CDR1 DFQATT, CDR2 SNEGSKA (reference sequence). The CDR3 has 13 amino acids. Here the CDR3 reads CSSRGRATDTQYF.

V gene TRBV5-1 combines with J gene TRBJ1-3; TCRdb returns TRBD1, unconfirmable since there is no DNA. The CDR3 totals 15 residues. In germline, CDR1 is SGHRS, CDR2 YFSETQ. The CDR3 region is CASSLGGQAGNTIYF. Combining the CDR3 with reference TRBV5-1 and TRBJ1-3 gives the whole variable domain KAGVTQTPRYLIKTRGQQVTLSCSPISGHRSVSWYQQTPGQGLQFLFEYFSETQRNKGNFPGRFSGRQFSNSRSEMNVSTLELGDSALYLCASSLGGQAGNTIYFGEGSWLTVV.

The CDR3 here is CASTTGGVQPQHF. The chain combines TRBV18 with TRBJ1-5. The CDR3 loop spans 13 amino acids. CDR1 and CDR2 from the germline V gene are KGHSH and LQKENI.

This chain links TRBV27 with TRBJ1-6. CDR1 MNHEY and CDR2 SMNVEV come from the germline V gene (reference sequence). This CDR3 comprises 15 residues. The CDR3 here is CASSLKDLRNSPLHF.

This chain links TRBV13 with TRBJ2-2. The CDR3 covers 14 residues. Looked up from germline, CDR1 is PRHDT and CDR2 is FYEKMQ (reference sequence). CDR3 sequence: CASSNRQATGELFF.

V is TRBV28 and J is TRBJ2-2; TCRdb's D call of TRBD1 is untestable without DNA. The CDR3 covers 14 residues. CDR1 is MDHEN and CDR2 is SYDVKM in the germline V gene. The CDR3 sequence: CASIMTGLAGELFF.